One sample yielded the 6 T cell receptor beta chains listed below, sequenced in a study of shared clonotypes between healthy human individuals. Data came from immunoSEQ multiplex PCR; TCRdb stores just in-frame clones and leaves some out. The sample contains millions of clones, over 85% of which appear only once. Sequences were obtained from naive CD4+ T cells sorted from blood. Subset meaning: CD45RA+ positively selected. These receptors were collected from a man aged 18-30 years in good health.

This clone was seen a single time. The same CDR3 also results from other DNA sequences found in this sample. V and J are TRBV20-1 and TRBJ2-3; a weak D match, TRBD1 (6 bases). Trimming pared 3 bases from V and 6 bases from J, leaving 7 bases between. This CDR3 has 11 amino acids. Germline V gene data show CDR1 as DFQATT and CDR2 as SNEGSKA (reference sequence). The CDR3 loop is CSASQGDTQYF. CDR3 sequence (DNA): TGCAGTGCTAGCCAGGGGGATACGCAGTATTTT.

This chain uses TRBV18 with TRBJ1-6; D possibly corresponds to TRBD1 (5 bases). The CDR3 loop spans 16 amino acids. Trimming stripped 0 bases from V and 7 bases from J, with 13 bases between. Germline loops: CDR1 KGHSH, CDR2 LQKENI. The CDR3 DNA follows: TGTGCCAGCTCACCACCGAACCAGGGTGGCAATTCACCCCTCCACTTT. Translating gives CASSPPNQGGNSPLHF. The whole variable domain, filled in from reference TRBV18 and TRBJ1-6, reads NAGVMQNPRHLVRRRGQEARLRCSPMKGHSHVYWYRQLPEEGLKFMVYLQKENIIDESGMPKERFSAEFPKEGPSILRIQQVVRGDSAAYFCASSPPNQGGNSPLHFGNGTRLTVT.

The chain has TRBV7-9 and TRBJ2-3, with D hard to call. The CDR3 is 13 amino acids. Trimming stripped 3 bases from V and 6 bases from J, with 10 bases between. Germline values: CDR1 SEHNR, CDR2 FQNEAQ (reference sequence). In DNA form, the CDR3 reads TGTGCCAGCAGCTTCTCCCCAAAGGATACGCAGTATTTT. The encoded protein is CASSFSPKDTQYF. Variable domain in full (rest from reference TRBV7-9 and TRBJ2-3): DTGVSQNPRHKITKRGQNVTFRCDPISEHNRLYWYRQTLGQGPEFLTYFQNEAQLEKSRLLSDRFSAERPKGSFSTLEIQRTEQGDSAMYLCASSFSPKDTQYFGPGTRLTVL.

The chain couples TRBV10-1 to TRBJ2-6; 10 nucleotides line up with TRBD1. Germline CDR1 reads WNHNN; CDR2 reads SYGVQD (reference sequence). The CDR3 consists of 17 residues. The V segment lost 10 bases and the J segment 3 bases; nucleotides outside the gene matches: 12. CDR3 nucleotide sequence: TGCGCCATTTCCGGGACAGGGGTGCGTTTTGGGGCCAACGTCCTGACTTTC. It specifies CAISGTGVRFGANVLTF.

As for this clone: Additional DNA sequences in this sample encode the identical CDR3. The chain has TRBV6-5 and TRBJ1-5; D gene ambiguous. From germline, CDR1 is MNHEY and CDR2 SVGAGI. The ends were cut back, 0 bases at V and 7 bases at J, with 10 bases in the middle. There are 14 residues in the CDR3. CDR3 amino acids: CASSYSSGGQPQHF. CDR3 in DNA: TGTGCCAGCAGTTACTCGTCCGGTGGGCAGCCCCAGCATTTT.

The V call is TRBV5-1, the J call TRBJ2-7; either TRBD1 or TRBD2 may supply D (5 bases each). The V end lost 1 base, the J end lost 4 bases, and 15 bases lay between the germline ends. The germline V gene encodes CDR1 SGHRS and CDR2 YFSETQ. CDR3 length: 15 amino acids. The CDR3 nucleotides read TGCGCCAGCAGCTTGACTCACAGTGGGGGATACGAGCAGTACTTC. Its translation: CASSLTHSGGYEQYF.